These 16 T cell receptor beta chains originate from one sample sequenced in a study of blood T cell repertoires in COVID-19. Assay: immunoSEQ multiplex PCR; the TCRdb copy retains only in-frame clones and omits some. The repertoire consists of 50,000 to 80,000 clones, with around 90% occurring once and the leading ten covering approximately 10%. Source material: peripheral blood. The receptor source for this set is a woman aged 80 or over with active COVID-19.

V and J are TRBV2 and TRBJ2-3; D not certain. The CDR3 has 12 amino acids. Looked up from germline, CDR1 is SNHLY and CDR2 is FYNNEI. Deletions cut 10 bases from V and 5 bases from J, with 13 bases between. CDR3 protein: CATTPPIDTQYF. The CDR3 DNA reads TGTGCCACCACTCCCCCCATAGATACGCAGTATTTT.

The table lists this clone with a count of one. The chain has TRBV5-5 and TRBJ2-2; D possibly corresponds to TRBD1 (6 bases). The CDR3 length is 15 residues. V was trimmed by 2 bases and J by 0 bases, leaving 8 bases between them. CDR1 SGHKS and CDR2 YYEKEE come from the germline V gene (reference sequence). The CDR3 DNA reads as TGTGCCAGCAGCTTAGGGACAACGAACACCGGGGAGCTGTTTTTT. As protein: CASSLGTTNTGELFF.

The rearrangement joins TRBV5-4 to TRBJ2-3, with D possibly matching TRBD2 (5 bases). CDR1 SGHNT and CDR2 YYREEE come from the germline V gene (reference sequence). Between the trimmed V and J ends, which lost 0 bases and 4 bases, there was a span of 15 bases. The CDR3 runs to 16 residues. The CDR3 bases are TGTGCCAGCAGCTTGGGTTTGGACTCTTTTCCAGATACGCAGTATTTT. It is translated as CASSLGLDSFPDTQYF.

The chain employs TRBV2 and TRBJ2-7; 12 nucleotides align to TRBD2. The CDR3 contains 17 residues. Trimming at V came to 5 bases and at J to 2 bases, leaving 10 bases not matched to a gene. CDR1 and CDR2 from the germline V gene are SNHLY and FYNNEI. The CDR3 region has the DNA TGTGCCAGCAGTCCGACTAGCGGGAGAGTGGGGGCCTACGAGCAGTACTTC. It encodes CASSPTSGRVGAYEQYF.

The CDR3 sequence: CASRASGGFYEQFF. In DNA, the CDR3 is TGCGCCAGCAGAGCTAGCGGGGGGTTTTATGAGCAGTTCTTC. This rearrangement joins TRBV10-2 to TRBJ2-1; 11 bases fit TRBD2. The CDR3 is 14 residues long. V lost 6 bases to trimming and J lost 8 bases; unmatched junction nucleotides: 6. The germline CDR1 and CDR2 sequences are WSHSY and SAAADI.

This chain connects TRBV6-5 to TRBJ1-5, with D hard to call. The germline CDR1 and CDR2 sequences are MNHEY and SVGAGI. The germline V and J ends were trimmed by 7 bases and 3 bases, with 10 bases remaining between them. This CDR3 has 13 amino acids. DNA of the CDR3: TGTGCCAGCACCAACGGTGCCAATCAGCCCCAGCATTTT. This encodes CASTNGANQPQHF.

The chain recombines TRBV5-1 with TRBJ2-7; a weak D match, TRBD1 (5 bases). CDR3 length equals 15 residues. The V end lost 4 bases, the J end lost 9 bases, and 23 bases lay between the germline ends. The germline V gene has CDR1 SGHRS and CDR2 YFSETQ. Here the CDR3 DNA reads TGCGCCAGCAGCCCGCTCCTTACGGGCAGGGATAGGCAGTACTTC. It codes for CASSPLLTGRDRQYF.

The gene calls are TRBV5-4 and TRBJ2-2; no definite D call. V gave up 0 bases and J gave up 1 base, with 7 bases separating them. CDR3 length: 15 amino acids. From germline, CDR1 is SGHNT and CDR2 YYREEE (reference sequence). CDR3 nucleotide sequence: TGTGCCAGCAGCTTGGAGGCAGGGAACACCGGGGAGCTGTTTTTT. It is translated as CASSLEAGNTGELFF.

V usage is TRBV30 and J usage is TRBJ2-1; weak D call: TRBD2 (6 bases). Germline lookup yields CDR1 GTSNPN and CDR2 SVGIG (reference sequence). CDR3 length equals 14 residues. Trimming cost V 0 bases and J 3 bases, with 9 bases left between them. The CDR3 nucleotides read TGTGCCTGGAGTGTATCCGGGGGCTACAATGAGCAGTTCTTC. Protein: CAWSVSGGYNEQFF.

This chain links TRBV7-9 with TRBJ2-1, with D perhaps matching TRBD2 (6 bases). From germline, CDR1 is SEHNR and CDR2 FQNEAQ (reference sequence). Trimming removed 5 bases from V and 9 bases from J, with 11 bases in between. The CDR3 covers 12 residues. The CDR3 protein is CASSPAGGEQFF. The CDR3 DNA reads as TGTGCCAGCAGCCCAGCCGGGGGTGAGCAGTTCTTC.

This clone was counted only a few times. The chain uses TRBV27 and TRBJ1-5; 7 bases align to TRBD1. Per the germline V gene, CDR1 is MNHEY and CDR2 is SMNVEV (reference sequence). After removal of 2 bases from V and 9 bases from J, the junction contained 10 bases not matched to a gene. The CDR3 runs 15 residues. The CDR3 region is CASSLANRGVTPQHF. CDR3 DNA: TGTGCCAGCAGTTTAGCCAACAGGGGAGTAACGCCCCAGCATTTT.

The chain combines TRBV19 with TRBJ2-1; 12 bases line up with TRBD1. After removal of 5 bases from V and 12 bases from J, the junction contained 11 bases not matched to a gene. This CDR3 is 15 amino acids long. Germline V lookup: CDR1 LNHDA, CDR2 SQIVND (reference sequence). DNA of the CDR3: TGTGCCAGTAGTGGCGGGACAGGGGGCCCTAGCCGGCAGTTCTTC. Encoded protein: CASSGGTGGPSRQFF.

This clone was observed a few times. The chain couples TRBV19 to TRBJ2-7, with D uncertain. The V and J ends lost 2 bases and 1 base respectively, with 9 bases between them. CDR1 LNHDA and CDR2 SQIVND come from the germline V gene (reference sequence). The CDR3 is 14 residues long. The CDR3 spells CASSITADSYEQYF. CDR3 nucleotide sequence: TGTGCCAGTAGTATAACGGCGGATTCCTACGAGCAGTACTTC.

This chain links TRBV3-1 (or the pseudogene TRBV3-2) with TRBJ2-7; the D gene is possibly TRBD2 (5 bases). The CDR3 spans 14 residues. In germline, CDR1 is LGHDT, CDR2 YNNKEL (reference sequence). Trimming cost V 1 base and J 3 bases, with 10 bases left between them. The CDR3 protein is CASSQVRGRYEQYF. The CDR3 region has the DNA TGTGCCAGCAGCCAAGTACGAGGGCGCTACGAGCAGTACTTC.

CDR3 in amino acids: CASSGQGVWTGELFF. DNA of the CDR3: TGTGCCAGCAGCGGACAGGGGGTGTGGACCGGGGAGCTGTTTTTT. The genes are TRBV7-2 and TRBJ2-2, with 10 bases identical to TRBD1. Germline CDR1 SGHTA, CDR2 FQGNSA. The CDR3 loop spans 15 amino acids. Losses at the gene ends were 5 bases for V and 5 bases for J; bases not matched to a gene: 5.

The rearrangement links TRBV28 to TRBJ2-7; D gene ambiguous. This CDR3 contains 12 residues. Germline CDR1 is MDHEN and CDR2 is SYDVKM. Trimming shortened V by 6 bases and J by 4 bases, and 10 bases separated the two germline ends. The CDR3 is CASSRGIYEQYF. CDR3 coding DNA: TGTGCCAGCAGCCGAGGAATTTACGAGCAGTACTTC.